A single sample gave rise to the 9 T cell receptor beta chains below, sequenced in a study of cytomegalovirus exposure and HLA in healthy donors. The PCR made use of 60 Vbeta and 13 Jbeta primers. Measured with immunoSEQ multiplex PCR; TCRdb has only the in-frame clones, and not every one. Of 170,000 or so clones listed, about four fifths are singletons. The sample taken for sequencing was PBMCs. The receptors derive from a man younger than 30 in good health and CMV-seronegative.

This clone appeared a single time. The chain is built from TRBV6-4 and TRBJ2-3; 9 nucleotides line up with TRBD1. V shed 4 bases and J 2 bases; nucleotides not matched to a gene: 1. The CDR3 extends over 14 amino acids. CDR1 MRHNA and CDR2 SNTAGT come from the germline V gene. The CDR3 DNA reads TGTGCCAGCAGTGGGACAGGGGACACAGATACGCAGTATTTT. Its protein is CASSGTGDTDTQYF.

The chain is built from TRBV5-4 and TRBJ2-1; TRBD2 aligns across 11 bases. CDR1 is SGHNT, CDR2 YYREEE, per germline (reference sequence). J gave up 3 bases and V 1 base, and 3 bases lay outside the gene matches. There are 16 residues in the CDR3. CDR3 in DNA: TGTGCCAGCAGCTTGCGGACTAGCGGGCTCTACAATGAGCAGTTCTTC. Amino acids: CASSLRTSGLYNEQFF.

This sequence joins TRBV11-2 and TRBJ2-7; 7 positions agree with TRBD2. Looked up from germline, CDR1 is SGHAT and CDR2 is FQNNGV. There are 15 residues in the CDR3. Trimming removed 1 base from V and 7 bases from J; junction bases left unmatched: 10. The CDR3 loop reads CASSLGRAGTWEQYF. In nucleotides, the CDR3 is TGTGCCAGCAGCTTAGGCCGAGCGGGGACGTGGGAGCAGTACTTC.

CDR3 sequence (DNA): TGTGCCAGCAGTCCCAGCCCGGACAGGGCAGACGAGCAGTACTTC. It specifies CASSPSPDRADEQYF. The chain combines TRBV5-4 with TRBJ2-5, with 8 positions matching TRBD1. Judging by the DNA end, TRBJ2-7 fits better; the J call may be wrong. Per the germline V gene, CDR1 is SGHNT and CDR2 is YYREEE (reference sequence). This CDR3 contains 15 residues.

With regard to this clone: Other DNA sequences from this sample encode an identical CDR3 as well. V and J are TRBV6-5 and TRBJ1-5; D gene ambiguous. Germline lookup yields CDR1 MNHEY and CDR2 SVGAGI. The CDR3 length is 13 residues. Trimming removed 3 bases at V and 2 bases at J, with 5 bases between. The CDR3 region is CASSYAGNQPQHF. The CDR3 nucleotides read TGTGCCAGCAGTTATGCAGGCAATCAGCCCCAGCATTTT.

The CDR3 sequence is CASSTGGADTQYF. CDR3 sequence (DNA): TGTGCCAGCTCGACGGGGGGCGCAGATACGCAGTATTTT. J is TRBJ2-3 and V is TRBV7-3; the D gene is possibly TRBD2 (7 bases). V was shortened by 8 bases and J by 4 bases, with 13 bases between the two germline ends. Germline V gene lookup returns CDR1 SGHTA and CDR2 FQGTGA. The CDR3 length is 13 residues.

V is TRBV19 and J is TRBJ2-7, with TRBD1 as a possible D gene (6 bases). The germline V and J ends were trimmed by 8 bases and 0 bases, with 11 bases remaining between them. The CDR3 sequence is 13 residues long. CDR1 and CDR2 (germline): LNHDA, SQIVND (reference sequence). This CDR3 is CASRDMSSYEQYF. For the CDR3, the DNA is TGTGCCAGTCGGGACATGAGCTCCTACGAGCAGTACTTC.

The chain employs TRBV7-3 and TRBJ2-5, with 7 bases identical to TRBD2. CDR3 length: 13 residues. V lost 4 bases and J lost 4; bases outside the gene matches: 3. Germline V lookup: CDR1 SGHTA, CDR2 FQGTGA. CDR3 DNA: TGTGCCAGCAGCTCGGGCGGGGGAGAGACCCAGTACTTC. Its translation is CASSSGGGETQYF.

The rearrangement joins TRBV2 to TRBJ2-7; TRBD2 might be the D (6 bases). Per the germline V gene, CDR1 is SNHLY and CDR2 is FYNNEI. This CDR3 region has 13 residues. Between the trimmed V and J ends, which lost 8 bases and 3 bases, there was a span of 14 bases. The CDR3 bases are TGTGCCAGCCTTCTAAGGGAGGACTACGAGCAGTACTTC. This translates into CASLLREDYEQYF.